This T cell receptor (beta chain) was sequenced for a study of T cell changes during pregnancy in multiple sclerosis. Produced via immunoSEQ multiplex PCR; TCRdb's table is partial and in-frame only. Of around 29,000 clones listed, around 94% were seen once; the top ten hold around 0.71%. The CDR3 is 17 amino acids. Trimming took 0 bases from V and 5 from J; bases not matched to a gene: 12. Germline V gives CDR1 SGDLS, CDR2 YYNGEE. Source: CD4+ T cells from peripheral blood mononuclear cells, taken in the first trimester of pregnancy. The chain has TRBV9 and TRBJ2-3; 7 bases are shared with TRBD1. The clonotype originates from a female donor with multiple sclerosis, enrolled in a pregnancy study. The CDR3 nucleotides read TGTGCCAGCAGCGTAGGCTTTTACAGGGGCGAGGGAGATACGCAGTATTTT. Encoded protein: CASSVGFYRGEGDTQYF.